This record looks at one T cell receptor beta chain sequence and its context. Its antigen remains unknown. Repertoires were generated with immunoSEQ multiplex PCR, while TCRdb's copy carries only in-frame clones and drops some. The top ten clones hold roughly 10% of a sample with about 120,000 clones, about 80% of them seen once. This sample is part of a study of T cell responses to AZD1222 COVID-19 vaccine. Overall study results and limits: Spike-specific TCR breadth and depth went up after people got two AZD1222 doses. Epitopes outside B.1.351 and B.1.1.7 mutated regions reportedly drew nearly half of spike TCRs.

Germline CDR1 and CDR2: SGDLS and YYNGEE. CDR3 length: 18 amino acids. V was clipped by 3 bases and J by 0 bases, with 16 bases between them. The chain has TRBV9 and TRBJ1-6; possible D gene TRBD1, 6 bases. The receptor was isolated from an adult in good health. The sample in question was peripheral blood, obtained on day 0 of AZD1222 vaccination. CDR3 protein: CASSARDKTFSYNSPLHF. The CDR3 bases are TGTGCCAGCAGCGCCCGGGACAAAACCTTCTCCTATAATTCACCCCTCCACTTT.